The next 9 T cell receptor beta chains were all read from a single sample in a study of tissue T cells after allogeneic stem cell transplantation. The table came from immunoSEQ multiplex PCR; TCRdb's copy has only in-frame clones and leaves some out. This table has 25,000 to 30,000 clones, over 75% appearing once. The material sequenced was blood, taken before transplantation. The receptors were sampled from a woman between 18 and 49 years old who later had graft-versus-host disease after an allogeneic stem cell transplant.

This clone was seen only a few times. The V and J genes are TRBV7-2 and TRBJ2-7, with 8 positions matching TRBD2. V lost 7 bases, J lost 3 bases, and 8 bases stayed unmatched. Germline CDR1 is SGHTA and CDR2 is FQGNSA. The CDR3 length is 14 residues. The CDR3 sequence is CASNRGTRNYEQYF. The CDR3 bases are TGTGCCAGCAACCGCGGGACTAGGAACTACGAGCAGTACTTC.

The V gene is TRBV6-6, the J gene TRBJ2-7, with TRBD2 matching over 7 bases. There are 15 residues in the CDR3. The J segment lost 5 bases and the V segment lost 5 bases, leaving 12 bases of the junction unmatched. CDR1 and CDR2 from the germline V gene are MNHNY and SVGAGI (reference sequence). CDR3 sequence: CASSHPGGSANEQYF. Here the CDR3 DNA reads TGTGCCAGCAGTCACCCCGGCGGGAGTGCCAACGAGCAGTACTTC.

The chain joins TRBV6-1 to TRBJ1-2; the D gene is possibly TRBD1 (6 bases). V was trimmed by 3 bases and J by 5 bases, leaving 19 bases between them. CDR1 MNHNS and CDR2 SASEGT come from the germline V gene. This CDR3 contains 16 residues. The CDR3 protein is CASSDIGTPIGYGYTF. CDR3 bases: TGTGCCAGCAGTGACATTGGGACACCCATTGGGTATGGCTACACCTTC.

The V gene is TRBV27, the J gene TRBJ1-6, with 7 nucleotides matching TRBD1. Trimming cost V 5 bases and J 8 bases; bases outside gene matches: 9. Germline V gene data show CDR1 as MNHEY and CDR2 as SMNVEV (reference sequence). CDR3 length: 15 amino acids. The CDR3, as DNA: TGTGCCAGCAGTGACCGAGGGGGCTCTTATTCACCCCTCCACTTT. Amino acids: CASSDRGGSYSPLHF.

V is TRBV28 and J is TRBJ2-7, with 7 bases aligning to TRBD2. The CDR3 spans 15 residues. Germline V gene sequence: CDR1 MDHEN, CDR2 SYDVKM. V was pared by 7 bases and J by 3 bases, with 12 bases of the junction left unmatched. DNA for the CDR3: TGTGCCAGCACTCCGGGGAGCGGGGTTGACTACGAGCAGTACTTC. Residues: CASTPGSGVDYEQYF.

This chain connects TRBV2 to TRBJ1-2; D perhaps matches TRBD1 (5 bases). Germline loops: CDR1 SNHLY, CDR2 FYNNEI. The CDR3 length is 14 residues. V lost 6 bases to trimming and J lost 2 bases, with 13 bases between them. The CDR3 here is CASRFGGNNYGYTF. DNA for the CDR3: TGTGCCAGCAGGTTCGGGGGTAACAACTATGGCTACACCTTC. Combining the CDR3 with reference TRBV2 and TRBJ1-2 gives the whole variable domain EPEVTQTPSHQVTQMGQEVILRCVPISNHLYFYWYRQILGQKVEFLVSFYNNEISEKSEIFDDQFSVERPDGSNFTLKIRSTKLEDSAMYFCASRFGGNNYGYTFGSGTRLTVV.

The chain recombines TRBV29-1 with TRBJ2-7, with D possibly being TRBD1 (6 bases). Germline V gene lookup returns CDR1 SQVTM and CDR2 ANQGSEA. V lost 6 bases and J lost 1, with 10 bases in between. This CDR3 region has 12 residues. This chain's CDR3 is CSVLRGSYEQYF. The CDR3 DNA sequence: TGCAGCGTGCTCAGGGGTTCCTACGAGCAGTACTTC.

The chain links TRBV6-5 to TRBJ1-2, with a tentative D call TRBD1 (5 bases). Trimming removed 6 bases from V and 0 bases from J, with 14 bases in between. The CDR3 covers 15 residues. CDR1 is MNHEY and CDR2 is SVGAGI in the germline V gene. CDR3 sequence: CASRRGGSANYGYTF. The CDR3 coding sequence is TGTGCCAGCAGGAGGGGAGGGTCCGCTAACTATGGCTACACCTTC.

The chain has TRBV6-5 and TRBJ1-2; D not resolved. Germline CDR1 and CDR2: MNHEY and SVGAGI. The CDR3 runs 13 residues. V gave up 0 bases and J gave up 6 bases, with 8 bases separating them. The CDR3 bases are TGTGCCAGCAGTTACTCGGAGGGAAATGGCTACACCTTC. Residues: CASSYSEGNGYTF.